This T cell receptor beta chain appears in the sequencing data of a study of spatial heterogeneity in lung cancer. Each CDR3 protein is one row after TCRdb ran MiXCR on the 5' RACE reads. The table records 15,000 to 20,000 distinct CDR3 sequences, about 6% of them present only once. Time point specified: sample taken at primary tumor resection. Per germline, CDR1 MNHEY and CDR2 SVGAGI. The CDR3 is 11 amino acids. Trimming pared 2 bases from V and 4 bases from J, leaving 2 bases between. In its sample, this clonotype was seen many times. Antigen: not known. Study outcomes and limitations: Expanded alpha and beta TCR counts within tumors tracked tumor mutation counts. Estimation of coverage gave values of about 7% for alpha and 13% for beta chains in tumor T cells.

This chain links TRBV6-5 with TRBJ1-2; D uncertain. Material: lung tumor tissue, obtained at surgery. The sequence was collected from a female donor with early-stage non-small cell lung cancer. The DNA of the CDR3 is TGTGCCAGCAGTTACGGCTATGGCTACACCTTC. This translates into CASSYGYGYTF.